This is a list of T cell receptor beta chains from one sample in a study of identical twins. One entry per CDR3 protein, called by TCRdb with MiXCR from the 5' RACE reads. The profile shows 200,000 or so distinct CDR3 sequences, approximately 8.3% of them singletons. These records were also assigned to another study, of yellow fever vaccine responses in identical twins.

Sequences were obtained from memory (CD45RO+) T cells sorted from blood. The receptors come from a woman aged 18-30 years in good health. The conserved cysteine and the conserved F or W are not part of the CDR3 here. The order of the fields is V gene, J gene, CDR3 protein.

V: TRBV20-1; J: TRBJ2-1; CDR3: SARPRPAGTGVYNEQF
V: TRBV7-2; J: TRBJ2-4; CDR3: ASSTGTSKNIQY
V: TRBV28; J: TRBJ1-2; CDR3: ASSGTGGPYGYT
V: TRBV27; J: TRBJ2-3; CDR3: ASSPGSWGTDTQY
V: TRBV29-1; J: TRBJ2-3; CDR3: SVVRSSGASTDTQY
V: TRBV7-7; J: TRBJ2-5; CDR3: ASSSRPARETQY
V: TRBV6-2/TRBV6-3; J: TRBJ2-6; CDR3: ASNQRQGRAGANVLT
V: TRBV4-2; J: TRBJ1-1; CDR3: ASSQDTGRNTEAF
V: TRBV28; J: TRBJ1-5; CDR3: ASSMGQGGHQPQH
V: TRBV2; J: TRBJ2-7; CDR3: ASSDRTRRWEQY
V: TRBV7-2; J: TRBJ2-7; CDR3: ASSLEDGSSYEQY
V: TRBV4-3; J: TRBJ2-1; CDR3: ASSRLAGLLEQF
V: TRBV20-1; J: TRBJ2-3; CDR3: SASGVDGDTQY
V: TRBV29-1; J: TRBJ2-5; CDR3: SATSLETQY
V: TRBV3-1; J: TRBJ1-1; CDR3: ASSQSVAEAF
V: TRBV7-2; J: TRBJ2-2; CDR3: ASSLGKGVGELF
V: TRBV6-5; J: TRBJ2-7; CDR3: ASSRGGYEQY
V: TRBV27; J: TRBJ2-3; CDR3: ASSSFLAASTDTQY
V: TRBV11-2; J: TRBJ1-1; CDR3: ASTNRVVSPDTEAF
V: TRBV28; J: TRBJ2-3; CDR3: ASSITGTATDTQY
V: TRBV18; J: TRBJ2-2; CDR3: ASSHFRVIHPGELF
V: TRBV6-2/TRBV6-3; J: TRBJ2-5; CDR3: ASRVFRGETQY
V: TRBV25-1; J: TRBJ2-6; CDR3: ASSESSPGGANVLT
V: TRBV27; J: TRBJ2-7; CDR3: ASSLRGSPKQY
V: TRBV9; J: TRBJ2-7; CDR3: ASSNGAEQY
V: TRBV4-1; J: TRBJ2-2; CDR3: ASSQAMGELF
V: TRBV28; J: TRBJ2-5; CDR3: ASSLSRGQVGETQY
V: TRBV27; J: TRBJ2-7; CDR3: ASTEGELVHEQY
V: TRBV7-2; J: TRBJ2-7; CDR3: ASSLTGLKAPPSYEQY
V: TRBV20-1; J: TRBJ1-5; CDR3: RDYSNQPQH
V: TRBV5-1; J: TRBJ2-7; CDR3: ASSSIAGGVYEQY
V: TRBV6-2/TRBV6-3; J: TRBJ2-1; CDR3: ASSTDSVSPVYEQF
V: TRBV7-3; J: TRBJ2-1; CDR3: ASSLGAGAFNEQF
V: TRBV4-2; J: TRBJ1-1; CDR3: ASSQGDRSNTEAF
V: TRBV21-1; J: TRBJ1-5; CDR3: ASSGERITTYSNQPQH
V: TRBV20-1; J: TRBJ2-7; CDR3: SATPGQGLTYEQY
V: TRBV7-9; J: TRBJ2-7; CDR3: ASTSGTGLYEQY
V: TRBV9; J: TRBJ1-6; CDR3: ASSEKTGGHSPLH
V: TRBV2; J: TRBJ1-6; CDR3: ASLVWDSPLH
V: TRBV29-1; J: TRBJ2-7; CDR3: SVERQGYEQY
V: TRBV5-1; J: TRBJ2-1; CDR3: ASSLASGTSGGAIYNEQF
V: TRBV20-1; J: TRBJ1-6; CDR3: RSGHPASPLH
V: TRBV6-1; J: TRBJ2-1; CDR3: ASKRTGGAYDEQF
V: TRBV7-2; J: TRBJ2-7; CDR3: ASSFGQGQY
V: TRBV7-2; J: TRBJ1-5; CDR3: ASSDRAGQPQH
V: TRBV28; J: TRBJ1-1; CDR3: ASKSRSYMNTEAF
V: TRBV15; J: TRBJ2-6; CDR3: ATSRERGVGANVLT
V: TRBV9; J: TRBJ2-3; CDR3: ASSVEDPDTQY
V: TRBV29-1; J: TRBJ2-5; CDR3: SVRGGRGSGAQY
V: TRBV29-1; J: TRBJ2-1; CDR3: SVGTGRGYYNEQF